The text below deals with one T cell receptor (beta chain). Its specificity is not known. The sample is drawn from a study of metastatic and nonmetastatic thyroid tumors. Study at large: It was across blood and tumor or nodule tissue from malignant and benign thyroid patients that repertoires were compared.

Germline assignment: CDR1 MRHNA and CDR2 SNTAGT. V was trimmed by 5 bases and J by 1 base, leaving 10 bases between them. The CDR3 length is 14 residues. Each patient came to thyroid surgery without any prior treatment (of any kind). Authors' data handling: In papillary thyroid cancer, a distant-metastasis classifier was built using CDR3 differences across clinicopathological groups. TCRdb re-called the PCR reads with MiXCR. TCRdb's processing, not the authors', yielded these V and J calls. The table includes almost 5,500 clones, roughly 34% detected once. Study conclusions and caveats: In both blood and tumor samples, TCR beta diversity was reported significantly higher for malignant than benign nodules.

The specimen sequenced was adjacent normal tissue. This sequence originates from a female donor with papillary thyroid cancer or a benign thyroid nodule (not recorded which). Some clones in this sample may be carry-over from other donors' samples. The V call is TRBV6-4, the J call TRBJ2-3, with D maybe TRBD1 (6 bases). The CDR3 DNA reads TGTGCCAGCAGTCAGGCAGGGGGCACAGATACGCAGTATTTT. Its protein is CASSQAGGTDTQYF.